A single sample is the source of the 29 T cell receptor beta chains below, sequenced in a study of cytomegalovirus exposure and HLA in healthy donors. Method: immunoSEQ multiplex PCR; TCRdb's copy keeps in-frame clones and lacks some. The table has tens of thousands of clones, approximately 90% seen once. The specimen was PBMCs. These receptors came from a woman aged 18-35 years in good health and CMV-seropositive.

V usage is TRBV15 and J usage is TRBJ2-5, with a possible D match to TRBD1 (6 bases). The CDR3 is made up of 13 amino acids. V lost 5 bases to trimming and J lost 5 bases, with 12 bases between them. Looked up from germline, CDR1 is LNHNV and CDR2 is YYDKDF (reference sequence). The CDR3 reads CATSLRGGETQYF. CDR3 nucleotide sequence: TGTGCCACCAGCCTCAGGGGTGGGGAGACCCAGTACTTC.

This chain connects TRBV2 to TRBJ2-1; TRBD2 aligns across 16 bases. In germline, CDR1 is SNHLY, CDR2 FYNNEI. CDR3 length: 19 amino acids. Trimming cost V 4 bases and J 2 bases; bases outside gene matches: 8. The CDR3 DNA follows: TGTGCCAGCAGTGGGGCCGGGACTAGCGGGGGGGGCGCCTACAATGAGCAGTTCTTC. Residues: CASSGAGTSGGGAYNEQFF.

This rearrangement joins TRBV28 to TRBJ2-3; 10 bases map to TRBD1. In germline, CDR1 is MDHEN, CDR2 SYDVKM. J gave up 3 bases and V 1 base, and 19 bases lay outside the gene matches. The CDR3 length is 21 residues. CDR3 sequence (DNA): TGTGCCAGCAGTTTATTTCATTATCCCGGGACAGGGGAGTTTTTAACAGATACGCAGTATTTT. It yields the protein CASSLFHYPGTGEFLTDTQYF.

The chain recombines TRBV29-1 with TRBJ1-4; D is unclear. Trimming shortened V by 3 bases and J by 5 bases, and 16 bases separated the two germline ends. The CDR3 length is 15 residues. Germline lookup yields CDR1 SQVTM and CDR2 ANQGSEA. The CDR3: CSVEMASEKNEKLFF. DNA of the CDR3: TGCAGCGTTGAGATGGCGAGCGAAAAAAATGAAAAACTGTTTTTT.

V usage is TRBV28 and J usage is TRBJ1-1; the match to TRBD1 covers 10 bases. With 5 bases clipped from V and 1 base from J, the junction kept 10 bases outside the gene matches. The CDR3 covers 17 residues. Germline V gene lookup returns CDR1 MDHEN and CDR2 SYDVKM. Written as DNA, the CDR3 is TGTGCCAGCAGTCCCAGGTGGGACAGGGGTTCGAACACTGAAGCTTTCTTT. Translating gives CASSPRWDRGSNTEAFF.

About this clone: This sample includes further DNA sequences coding for the same CDR3. The chain has TRBV2 and TRBJ1-5; D perhaps matches TRBD1 (5 bases). Per the germline V gene, CDR1 is SNHLY and CDR2 is FYNNEI. The CDR3 covers 15 residues. V dropped 6 bases and J dropped 0 bases, with 12 bases sitting between them. The chain's CDR3 is CASRGGAVSNQPQHF. The CDR3 bases are TGTGCCAGCAGAGGAGGGGCCGTTAGCAATCAGCCCCAGCATTTT. The variable domain in full, completed from reference TRBV2 and TRBJ1-5, reads EPEVTQTPSHQVTQMGQEVILRCVPISNHLYFYWYRQILGQKVEFLVSFYNNEISEKSEIFDDQFSVERPDGSNFTLKIRSTKLEDSAMYFCASRGGAVSNQPQHFGDGTRLSIL.

V usage is TRBV4-1 and J usage is TRBJ2-7; tentatively, D is TRBD2 (6 bases). Germline lookup yields CDR1 MGHRA and CDR2 YSYEKL. The CDR3 sequence is 15 residues long. Trimming took off 1 base at V and 3 bases at J, with 13 bases between the two ends. The CDR3 loop reads CASSQVPGLIYEQYF. DNA for the CDR3: TGCGCCAGCAGCCAAGTTCCGGGACTGATCTACGAGCAGTACTTC.

This clone was counted a few times. The chain joins TRBV6-1 to TRBJ1-2; D unclear. V gave up 7 bases and J gave up 4 bases, with 10 bases separating them. In germline, CDR1 is MNHNS, CDR2 SASEGT. This CDR3 is 12 amino acids long. The CDR3 bases are TGTGCCAGCAATGACGGCGGCTATGGCTACACCTTC. Encoded protein: CASNDGGYGYTF.

The genes are TRBV7-2 and TRBJ2-7, with D possibly being TRBD2 (5 bases). The CDR3 is made up of 16 amino acids. With 5 bases removed from V and 0 bases from J, the gap between germline ends came to 17 bases. Germline V gene sequence: CDR1 SGHTA, CDR2 FQGNSA. DNA of the CDR3: TGTGCCAGCAGCCCCGGGAAGGGAACATTCTCCTACGAGCAGTACTTC. Its protein is CASSPGKGTFSYEQYF.

The CDR3: CASSPPGQGLGQPQHF. In DNA form, the CDR3 reads TGTGCCAGCAGTCCCCCGGGACAGGGGTTGGGACAGCCCCAGCATTTT. The V and J genes are TRBV28 and TRBJ1-5; 10 nucleotides line up with TRBD1. This CDR3 region has 16 residues. V was clipped by 5 bases and J by 7 bases; unmatched bases: 11. CDR1 MDHEN and CDR2 SYDVKM come from the germline V gene.

This sequence joins TRBV6-5 and TRBJ2-1; possible D gene TRBD1, 6 bases. Germline loops: CDR1 MNHEY, CDR2 SVGAGI. V was trimmed by 1 base and J by 5 bases, leaving 9 bases between them. The CDR3 loop spans 14 amino acids. CDR3 amino acids: CASSYWDKNNEQFF. DNA of the CDR3: TGTGCCAGCAGTTACTGGGACAAAAACAATGAGCAGTTCTTC.

This rearrangement joins TRBV7-9 to TRBJ2-1; 7 positions match TRBD2. The CDR3 is made up of 15 amino acids. The J segment lost 2 bases and the V segment lost 5 bases, leaving 6 bases of the junction unmatched. Germline CDR1 reads SEHNR; CDR2 reads FQNEAQ (reference sequence). CDR3 coding DNA: TGTGCCAGCAGCCCCGTGGGAGGGCCCTACAATGAGCAGTTCTTC. Encoded protein: CASSPVGGPYNEQFF.

This clone was recorded a few times. This chain joins TRBV4-3 and TRBJ2-1; 9 bases match TRBD2. The germline V gene encodes CDR1 LGHNA and CDR2 YSLEER. With 0 bases clipped from V and 1 base from J, the junction kept 1 base outside the gene matches. This CDR3 is 16 amino acids long. CDR3 residues: CASSQDAGGSYNEQFF. CDR3 DNA: TGCGCCAGCAGCCAAGATGCGGGGGGGTCCTACAATGAGCAGTTCTTC.

This chain uses TRBV2 with TRBJ2-4; 7 nucleotides align to TRBD1. CDR1 is SNHLY and CDR2 is FYNNEI in the germline V gene. The CDR3 has 16 residues. Trimming at V came to 2 bases and at J to 2 bases, leaving 6 bases not matched to a gene. CDR3 in amino acids: CASSERQGVTKNIQYF. The DNA for the CDR3 is TGTGCCAGCAGTGAACGGCAGGGGGTAACCAAAAACATTCAGTACTTC.

The CDR3 here is CASSSPGLVTYEQYF. The DNA of the CDR3 is TGTGCCAGCAGCTCACCGGGACTAGTCACCTACGAGCAGTACTTC. This chain links TRBV7-2 with TRBJ2-7; 8 bases match TRBD2. The J segment lost 2 bases and the V segment lost 4 bases, leaving 7 bases of the junction unmatched. The CDR3 runs 15 residues. Germline V gene sequence: CDR1 SGHTA, CDR2 FQGNSA.

In its sample, this clone was seen once. This chain connects TRBV6-1 to TRBJ2-3, with 8 bases that match TRBD2. The germline CDR1 and CDR2 sequences are MNHNS and SASEGT. J gave up 6 bases and V 1 base, and 6 bases lay outside the gene matches. This CDR3 comprises 15 residues. In DNA, the CDR3 is TGTGCCAGCAGTGAAGACGGGACTAGGTCTGATACGCAGTATTTT. This codes for CASSEDGTRSDTQYF.

V is TRBV6-4 and J is TRBJ2-2; possibly TRBD1 for D (5 bases). Germline V gene sequence: CDR1 MRHNA, CDR2 SNTAGT. This CDR3 region has 13 residues. CDR3 coding DNA: TGTGCATCAGGGTCTACGGACACCGGGGAGCTGTTTTTT. Protein sequence: CASGSTDTGELFF.

V gene TRBV4-3 combines with J gene TRBJ2-6; D is unclear. Germline lookup yields CDR1 LGHNA and CDR2 YSLEER. This CDR3 contains 17 residues. V was trimmed by 0 bases and J by 0 bases, leaving 9 bases between them. The CDR3 reads CASSQDGGHSGANVLTF. CDR3 in DNA: TGCGCCAGCAGCCAAGACGGCGGCCACTCTGGGGCCAACGTCCTGACTTTC.

This sequence joins TRBV18 and TRBJ1-1, with 9 bases matching TRBD1. CDR3 size: 12 residues. CDR1 and CDR2 from the germline V gene are KGHSH and LQKENI. J was trimmed by 7 bases and V by 3 bases; bases with no gene match: 0. The CDR3 nucleotides are TGTGCCAGCTCACCGGACAGGGGTGAAGCTTTCTTT. It specifies CASSPDRGEAFF.

V gene TRBV11-2 combines with J gene TRBJ2-5; the match to TRBD2 covers 16 bases. J gave up 5 bases and V 0 bases, and 12 bases lay outside the gene matches. Per germline, CDR1 SGHAT and CDR2 FQNNGV. The CDR3 consists of 20 residues. The CDR3 sequence: CASSLDKIWGLAGGPETQYF. In DNA form, the CDR3 reads TGTGCCAGCAGCTTAGATAAAATTTGGGGACTAGCGGGGGGGCCGGAGACCCAGTACTTC.

The chain links TRBV7-8 to TRBJ2-2; the match to TRBD2 covers 10 bases. This CDR3 has 18 residues. Looked up from germline, CDR1 is SGHVS and CDR2 is FQNEAQ. Germline trimming cut 1 base from V and 7 bases from J; bases unmatched to any gene: 12. The CDR3 DNA is TGTGCCAGCAGCTTAGGGGGACTAGCGAGCAGGGTAGGCGGGGAGCTGTTTTTT. The encoded protein is CASSLGGLASRVGGELFF.

The rearrangement uses TRBV11-1 and TRBJ2-1; a weak D match, TRBD2 (6 bases). Between the trimmed V and J ends, which lost 3 bases and 4 bases, there was a span of 10 bases. Per germline, CDR1 SGHAT and CDR2 FQDESV (reference sequence). The CDR3 is 14 residues long. The CDR3 DNA reads as TGTGCCAGCAGCTTGCGGGAATCGTACAATGAGCAGTTCTTC. This translates into CASSLRESYNEQFF.

Only a few counts were recorded for this clone. Other DNA sequences of this sample code for an identical CDR3. The chain has TRBV6-4 and TRBJ2-6; D uncertain. The CDR3 extends over 16 amino acids. Germline V gives CDR1 MRHNA, CDR2 SNTAGT. The V end was cut by 0 bases, the J end by 0 bases, with 6 bases between. CDR3 coding DNA: TGTGCCAGCAGTGACTCATCCGGCTCTGGGGCCAACGTCCTGACTTTC. This codes for CASSDSSGSGANVLTF.

This chain joins TRBV4-1 and TRBJ2-1; 9 nucleotides agree with TRBD1. The CDR3 spans 15 residues. Germline assignment: CDR1 MGHRA and CDR2 YSYEKL. The ends lost 2 bases at V and 10 bases at J; junction bases unmatched: 9. As DNA, the CDR3 is TGCGCCAGCAGCCAACCCGGGACAGGGCCCGGGGAGCAGTTCTTC. Protein product: CASSQPGTGPGEQFF.

V gene TRBV5-1 combines with J gene TRBJ1-1; D ambiguous. The CDR3 is 12 amino acids. Germline V gene data show CDR1 as SGHRS and CDR2 as YFSETQ. V lost 0 bases, J lost 7 bases, and 7 bases lay in between. Here the CDR3 DNA reads TGCGCCAGCAGCTTGGTTGGGCTTGAAGCTTTCTTT. Protein: CASSLVGLEAFF.

The V call is TRBV11-2, the J call TRBJ1-4; 9 bases agree with TRBD1. CDR1 and CDR2 (germline): SGHAT, FQNNGV. The CDR3 runs to 18 residues. V lost 5 bases to trimming and J lost 0 bases; unmatched junction nucleotides: 10. The CDR3 DNA reads as TGTGCCAGCAGCGACAGGGGGGCCAGACTTACAACTAATGAAAAACTGTTTTTT. Translating gives CASSDRGARLTTNEKLFF.

This chain uses TRBV7-2 with TRBJ2-4, with 8 bases fitting TRBD1. Germline CDR1 reads SGHTA; CDR2 reads FQGNSA. V was pared by 4 bases and J by 0 bases, with 8 bases of the junction left unmatched. This CDR3 region has 17 residues. In DNA form, the CDR3 reads TGTGCCAGCAGCTCCGTACCAGGGGGCATAGCCAAAAACATTCAGTACTTC. Translated: CASSSVPGGIAKNIQYF.

For the CDR3, the DNA is TGTGCCAGCAGTGGGGCAGGGTATGAACAGCCCCAGCATTTT. This codes for CASSGAGYEQPQHF. J is TRBJ1-5 and V is TRBV6-1; D may be TRBD1 (5 bases). Germline lookup yields CDR1 MNHNS and CDR2 SASEGT. This CDR3 contains 14 residues. The V and J ends lost 4 bases and 7 bases respectively, with 14 bases between them.

The chain is built from TRBV4-3 and TRBJ2-1, with unresolved D. The V end was cut by 0 bases, the J end by 0 bases, with 9 bases between. Per germline, CDR1 LGHNA and CDR2 YSLEER. This CDR3 region has 16 residues. This CDR3 reads CASSQDFTNSYNEQFF. The CDR3, as DNA: TGCGCCAGCAGCCAAGATTTTACAAACTCCTACAATGAGCAGTTCTTC.